The present T cell receptor (beta chain) was sequenced within a study of blood T cells in healthy people across ages (dated by TCRdb to the mid-2010s). For context, the study as a whole: Template switching captured roughly one uniquely barcoded TCR beta cDNA molecule per two T cells in model experiments. The donors were split into four age groups: young (average about 16 years), middle-aged (about 40), aged (about 62) and long-lived (about 74). The study analyzed two additional independent replicas of 1 million unique cDNA reads from the same blood draw for two donors, one aged 18 to 30 and one aged 80 or older. To avoid experimental bias, donors of different ages were distributed randomly across sequencing lanes. Age-related changes in TCR beta repertoire diversity were measured in the study by deep sequencing normalized with unique cDNA molecular identifiers. The full study reports these points: Bulk unsorted PBMC profiling prevented conclusive comparison of naive and antigen-experienced compartments. Donor CMV infection status was unknown, potentially confounding age-related changes in expanded clonotypes. Compared with the aged group, more naive CD4+ T cells, fewer expanded clones and increased TCR diversity were shown by the long-lived group, suggesting age selection. As age increased, observed TCR beta diversity per million T cells dropped in a roughly linear way, and a significant reduction was already evident by age 40. Estimates of total diversity based on one million sequenced T cells were regarded as lower bounds and as underestimates. There was a strong correlation between observed TCR beta diversity and the percentage of naive T cells measured by flow cytometry.

V and J are truncated by 2 bases and 0 bases respectively, leaving an intervening sequence of 5 bases. CDR1 and CDR2 are read off the germline V gene as MNHEY and SVGEGT. The CDR3 sequence holds 15 residues, the cysteine and phenylalanine included. The entry retains the CDR3 DNA only, 45 bases that are in frame from base 1. Systemically healthy Caucasian individuals from Russia, roughly 40 in total and aged about 6 to 100 years, were included as donors. Each donor gave 8 to 10 milliliters of peripheral blood, drawn into EDTA-treated Vacutainer tubes. Ficoll-Paque density-gradient centrifugation was used to isolate PBMCs, with at least 7 million per sample. Total RNA was extracted from PBMCs with Trizol reagent, with at least 6 micrograms obtained per sample. For every donor, flow cytometry on a PBMC aliquot measured the percentage of naive CD45RAhigh/CD27high T cells. As to this clonotype: It lacks a known antigen. The input lacks base qualities; no much larger clone sits a single base away.

The library was generated by 5' RACE. Data came from an Illumina HiSeq 2500. A second PCR of roughly 6 to 11 cycles was run with a J-beta primer mix and a sample-barcoded 5' primer. A unique molecular identifier was introduced onto each TCR beta cDNA molecule by a template-switch 5' adaptor carrying 12 random nucleotides. Each sample yielded at least 3 million CDR3-containing paired-end reads. The Mint cDNA synthesis kit, primed by a TRBC-specific oligonucleotide, was used to synthesize first-strand cDNA from all RNA. Following uracil-DNA glycosylase treatment, a first 18-cycle PCR with universal primers M1SS and BC2_uni_R was performed on all cDNA. The original methods were these. Each sample was normalized by randomly selecting 1 million high-quality reads, each carrying a distinct molecular identifier. Instead of being binned into consensus sequences, reads with shared molecular identifiers were discarded. CDR3 identification, clonotype clustering and error correction used MiTCR with a Q25 quality threshold and the strictest error-elimination algorithm. A nonparametric unseen species model with Euler transformation was used to estimate a lower bound on total TCR beta diversity. Starting from the raw public reads, TCRdb applied fastp trimming at Q25, assembled clones with MiXCR and retained in-frame beta chains. Here each entry gathers all rows of one CDR3 protein and keeps the most common genes and DNA. TCRdb, not the original authors, processed these V and J calls. This sample is represented by about 810,000 distinct CDR3 sequences; under 40% of them were singletons. The ten top clones hold over 10% of the sample.

The V and J genes are TRBV6-2 or TRBV6-3 and TRBJ2-6, with no D gene named confidently. The sample taken for sequencing was blood. This sequence was found in a man younger than 35 in good health. CDR3 region: CASSYGDSGANVLTF. The base sequence is TGTGCCAGCAGTTACGGGGACTCTGGGGCCAACGTCCTGACTTTC.